A selection of T cell receptor beta chains follows, all from one sample in a study of CD4 and CD8 cells across lung adenocarcinoma regions. TCRdb independently ran MiXCR on the PCR reads; one entry per CDR3 protein. The sample has about 3,100 distinct CDR3 sequences, 40% to 60% seen once. Sequenced input: CD8+ T cells from the center of a lung tumor. These receptors came from a male donor with lung adenocarcinoma. The CD4 and CD8 labels of this study may be unreliable. CDR3s include the opening cysteine and the closing phenylalanine or tryptophan. D genes are given only for firm matches. Size is omitted from some rows. Given values are once, few, many or a class for expanded clones.

V	J	size	D	length	DNA	CDR3
TRBV9	TRBJ2-6	-	-	14	TGTGCCAGCAGCGTTAACTCTGGGGCCAACGTCCTGACTTTC	CASSVNSGANVLTF
TRBV9	TRBJ2-7	-	TRBD1	11	TGTGCCACCGACAGGGATTACGAGCAGTACTTC	CATDRDYEQYF
TRBV6-1	TRBJ2-3	-	-	15	TGTGCCAGCAGGAGGACGCGGGGAGACAAAGATATGCAGTATTTC	CASRRTRGDKDMQYF
TRBV6-5	TRBJ2-4	-	-	16	TGTGCCAGCAGTTACATGGCTAGCCAAGCCAAAAACATTCAGTACTTC	CASSYMASQAKNIQYF
TRBV12-5	TRBJ2-1	-	TRBD2	18	TGTGCTAGTGGTTTGGATAGACTAGCGGGAGGGCCTAATGACGAGCAGTTCTTC	CASGLDRLAGGPNDEQFF
TRBV6-5	TRBJ2-2	-	TRBD1	15	TGTGCCAGCAGTTACGACAGGGGGCGAATCGGGGAGCTGTTTTTT	CASSYDRGRIGELFF
TRBV6-5	TRBJ2-1	-	TRBD2	18	TGTGCCAGCAGTTACTCGAGAATGAGCGGGAGTACCTACAATGAGCAGTTCTTC	CASSYSRMSGSTYNEQFF
TRBV6-5	TRBJ2-7	-	-	15	TGTGCCAGCAGTTACAGCAGGGTAGGGACCTACGAGCAGTACTTC	CASSYSRVGTYEQYF
TRBV6-1	TRBJ2-4	-	-	15	TGTGCCAGCAGTGAAGGTTTGGGAGCCAAAAATATTCAGTACTTC	CASSEGLGAKNIQYF
TRBV7-2	TRBJ2-1	medium-sized	TRBD2	18	TGTGCCAGCAGCCCACGCCCCTCGCTAGCGGGGATGCAAGAGACCCAGTTCTTC	CASSPRPSLAGMQETQFF
TRBV7-7	TRBJ2-1	medium-sized	-	13	TGTGCTAGCAGCTCCACAAGGGGGTCTGAGCAGTTCTTC	CASSSTRGSEQFF
TRBV6-1	TRBJ2-2	few	-	14	TGTGCCAGCACCCAGACACTGAACACCGGGGAGCTGTTTTTT	CASTQTLNTGELFF
TRBV6-1	TRBJ2-7	-	-	15	TGTGCCAGCAGTGAGGGGCTCCGACTCAAAGATACGCAGTACTTC	CASSEGLRLKDTQYF
TRBV6-5	TRBJ2-1	-	TRBD2	13	TGTGCCAGCAGTTACGCGGGAGGGGGTGAGCAGTTCTTC	CASSYAGGGEQFF
TRBV10-3	TRBJ2-3	once	-	17	TGTGCCATCAGTGAGGCGCTAGGGGGACGGGATGAAGATACGCAGTATTTT	CAISEALGGRDEDTQYF
TRBV6-5	TRBJ2-3	few	-	15	TGTGCCAGCAGTTACTCGCGGCAGTCCACAGATACGCAGTATTTT	CASSYSRQSTDTQYF
TRBV7-2	TRBJ2-7	medium-sized	-	15	TGTGCCAGCAGCTCACGCCCAGGGGGGGTGTACGAGCAGTACTTC	CASSSRPGGVYEQYF
TRBV27	TRBJ1-1	-	-	14	TGTGCCAGCAGTTTGCGCGGGATGAACACTGAAGCTTTCTTT	CASSLRGMNTEAFF
TRBV6-1	TRBJ2-7	few	-	15	TGTGCCAGCAGTGAAGCGCACGGGGGGCGGTACGAGCAGTACTTC	CASSEAHGGRYEQYF
TRBV11-3	TRBJ2-5	medium-sized	-	14	TGTGCCAGCAGCTTAGGTGGGGTCCAAGAGACCCAGTACTTC	CASSLGGVQETQYF
TRBV27	TRBJ2-1	-	-	16	TGTGCCAGCACTCAAGCCAGGTCCCCCTATAGCAATGAGCAGTTCTTC	CASTQARSPYSNEQFF
TRBV4-1	TRBJ2-3	once	-	14	TGCGCCAGCAGCCAGGCACTGAAGATTTATACGCAGTATTTT	CASSQALKIYTQYF
TRBV7-2	TRBJ2-7	medium-sized	-	15	TGTGCCAGCAGCTCGACAGGGTGGGAGCGGGCCGAGCAGTACTTC	CASSSTGWERAEQYF
TRBV27	TRBJ2-2	-	-	13	TGTGCCAGCAGTTTAGGGGACACCGGGGAGCTGTTTTTT	CASSLGDTGELFF
TRBV15	TRBJ2-6	few	TRBD1	20	TGTGCCACCAGCAGACTCGAGGGGACAGGGCGTGGGGCTGGGGCCAACGTCCTGACTTTC	CATSRLEGTGRGAGANVLTF
TRBV10-1	TRBJ2-1	few	-	14	TGCGCCAGCAGCCGGGACCACGGGTGGGATGAGCAGTTCTTC	CASSRDHGWDEQFF
TRBV6-5	TRBJ2-7	-	-	14	TGTGCCAGCAGTTACGGGACTGCCGCCTACGAGCAGTACTTC	CASSYGTAAYEQYF
TRBV7-8	TRBJ2-1	once	-	15	TGTGCCAGCAGCTTAGGGGTTAGCGACTACAATGAGCAGTTCTTC	CASSLGVSDYNEQFF
TRBV7-2	TRBJ2-6	-	-	16	TGTGCCAGCAGAGGAGGGGGGGGCTCTGGGGCCAACGTCCTGACTTTC	CASRGGGGSGANVLTF
TRBV6-1	TRBJ2-7	-	TRBD2	13	TGTGCCAGCAGTACGGGACTAGCCCGCGAGCAGTACTTC	CASSTGLAREQYF
TRBV6-1	TRBJ2-1	medium-sized	-	11	TGTGCCAGCAGTCCTGGTTTTGAGCAGTTCTTC	CASSPGFEQFF
TRBV27	TRBJ2-3	-	-	16	TGTGCCAGCGGGTGGCGAGGAGGCCGTGACACAGATACGCAGTACTTT	CASGWRGGRDTDTQYF
TRBV27	TRBJ2-1	-	-	17	TGTGCCAGCAGTTTATCGGACCGCATGAGCTCCTACAATGAGCAGTTCTTC	CASSLSDRMSSYNEQFF
TRBV12-3/TRBV12-4	TRBJ2-1	-	TRBD2	15	TGTGCCAGCAGCGGGACTAGCGGCCCTTACAATGAGCAGTTCTTC	CASSGTSGPYNEQFF
TRBV6-5	TRBJ2-7	-	TRBD2	15	TGTGCCAGCAGTTCGGGACTAGCGGCGTCCTACGAGCAGTACTTC	CASSSGLAASYEQYF
TRBV6-1	TRBJ2-7	large	TRBD1	15	TGTGCCAGCAGTCTCGGACAGGGGGTAACGTGGGGGCAGTACTTC	CASSLGQGVTWGQYF
TRBV27	TRBJ2-2	-	TRBD2	15	TGTGCCAGCAGCGCGGGACTAGCGGGAACCGGGACGCAGTTTTTT	CASSAGLAGTGTQFF
TRBV12-3/TRBV12-4	TRBJ2-1	-	TRBD2	14	TGTGCCAGCAGTTTGAGTAGCGGGAGGGTTGAGCAGTTCTTC	CASSLSSGRVEQFF
TRBV27	TRBJ2-4	-	-	16	TGTGCCAGCAGTTCACGGGGACTGGGAGGCAAAGATACGCAGTACTTC	CASSSRGLGGKDTQYF
TRBV5-4	TRBJ1-6	-	TRBD1	14	TGTGCCAGCAGCCGACAGGGGGCGAATTCACCCCTCCACTTT	CASSRQGANSPLHF
TRBV7-7	TRBJ2-5	-	-	12	TGTGCTAGCAGCTCGACGGGGGAGACCCAGTACTTC	CASSSTGETQYF
TRBV5-1	TRBJ2-5	-	TRBD2	18	TGCGCCAGCAGCTCCACAGTTACTAGCGGGAGTTCGGCAGAGACCCAGTACTTC	CASSSTVTSGSSAETQYF
TRBV6-5	TRBJ2-3	few	TRBD1	15	TGTGCCAGCAGTTACCACAGGGGGGGCACAGATACGCAGTATTTT	CASSYHRGGTDTQYF
TRBV10-3	TRBJ2-5	-	-	15	TGTGGCGCGGGGGACGGGGGCCGTGACCAAGAGACCCAGTACTTC	CGAGDGGRDQETQYF
TRBV6-1	TRBJ2-4	once	-	16	TGTCCCAGCCGCGTAGCTGGGCTGTGGGCCAAAAACACTCAGTACTTC	CPSRVAGLWAKNTQYF
TRBV10-2	TRBJ2-7	few	TRBD2	15	TGCGCCAGCAAAAACTTAGCGGGGGCTCAATACGAGCAGTACTTC	CASKNLAGAQYEQYF
TRBV6-1	TRBJ2-4	-	-	15	TGTGCCAGCGAAACGCTGCTGGGAGCCAAAAACACTCAGTATTTC	CASETLLGAKNTQYF
TRBV20-1	TRBJ2-7	-	-	15	TGCAGTGCTAGCTCAATCGGTGAGAGCTCCTACGAGCAGTACTTC	CSASSIGESSYEQYF
TRBV6-1	TRBJ2-3	few	-	13	TGTGCCAGCAGCGTTTGGACCTCAGATACGCAGTATTTT	CASSVWTSDTQYF
TRBV6-1	TRBJ2-5	-	-	12	TGTGCCAGCAGTCCCTCCAGGGGGGCGAAGTTCTTC	CASSPSRGAKFF
TRBV10-1	TRBJ2-7	-	-	15	TGCGCCAGCAGTGAGGGGAGTTTGAGCTCCTACGAGCAGTACTTC	CASSEGSLSSYEQYF
TRBV6-4	TRBJ2-1	-	TRBD1	14	TGTGCCAGCAACCCGGGACAGAAATACAATGAGCAGTTCTTC	CASNPGQKYNEQFF
TRBV6-1	TRBJ2-5	once	TRBD1	15	TGTGCCAGCAGTAGACCCCCGGACAGGGTCGGGACCCAGTACTTC	CASSRPPDRVGTQYF
TRBV6-1	TRBJ2-3	few	TRBD1	14	TGTGCCAGCAGATCCGGGACAGGGTTGGATACGCAGTATTTT	CASRSGTGLDTQYF
TRBV7-2	TRBJ2-7	-	TRBD2	15	TGTGCCAGCAATCCGGGGGGGACCATAACCTACGAGCAGTACTTC	CASNPGGTITYEQYF
TRBV6-1	TRBJ2-1	once	TRBD2	18	TGTGCCAGCAGGCAAAAGGCTAGCGGGAGGGCCCAGGGCAATGAGCAGTTCTTC	CASRQKASGRAQGNEQFF
TRBV5-1	TRBJ2-3	few	-	15	TGCGCCAGCAGGTTTGGAGGGGCTCAAGGAGATACGCAGTATTTT	CASRFGGAQGDTQYF
TRBV6-5	TRBJ2-5	-	-	15	TGTGCCAGCAGTTACAGAGGGCGACGAGAAGAGACCCAGTACTTC	CASSYRGRREETQYF
TRBV28	TRBJ2-1	medium-sized	TRBD2	17	TGTGCCAGCGGGGGGACTAGCGGGAAGGGGTCCTACAATGAGCAGTTCTTC	CASGGTSGKGSYNEQFF
TRBV27	TRBJ2-1	-	TRBD1	15	TGTGCCCCAGTGGGGACAGGACCCTCCTACAATGAGCAGTTCTTC	CAPVGTGPSYNEQFF